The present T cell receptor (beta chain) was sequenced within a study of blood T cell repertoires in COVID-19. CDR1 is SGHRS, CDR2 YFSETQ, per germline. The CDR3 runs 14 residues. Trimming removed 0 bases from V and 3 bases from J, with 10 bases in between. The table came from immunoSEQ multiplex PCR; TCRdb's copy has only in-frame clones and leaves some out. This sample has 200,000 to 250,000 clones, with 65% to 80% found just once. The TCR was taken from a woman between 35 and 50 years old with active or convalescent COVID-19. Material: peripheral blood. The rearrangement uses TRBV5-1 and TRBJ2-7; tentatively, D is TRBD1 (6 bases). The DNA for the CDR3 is TGCGCCAGCAGCTTGGGGGACATCGACTACGAGCAGTACTTC. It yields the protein CASSLGDIDYEQYF. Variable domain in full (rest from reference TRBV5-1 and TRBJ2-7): KAGVTQTPRYLIKTRGQQVTLSCSPISGHRSVSWYQQTPGQGLQFLFEYFSETQRNKGNFPGRFSGRQFSNSRSEMNVSTLELGDSALYLCASSLGDIDYEQYFGPGTRLTVT.